This record covers a single T cell receptor beta chain. Its cognate antigen is unknown. The sample comes from a study of blood T cells in healthy people across ages. Findings and limits, study-wide: No conclusive comparison of naive versus antigen-experienced cells was possible with unsorted PBMCs. Across the age range, TCR beta diversity per million T cells fell in a roughly linear way.

For the second PCR, which ran for 7 to 11 cycles, a sample-barcoded 5' primer and a J-beta primer mix were used. TCRdb re-called the 5' RACE reads through MiXCR, storing one row per CDR3 protein. The sample includes 700,000 to 900,000 distinct CDR3 sequences, less than 70% of them seen just once. Each of the donors had 9 to 10 milliliters of peripheral blood drawn into EDTA-treated Vacutainer tubes. Total RNA was extracted at no less than 6 micrograms per sample. The CDR3 totals 12 residues. The germline gives CDR1 DFQATT, CDR2 SNEGSKA (reference sequence). With 0 bases removed from V and 7 bases from J, the gap between germline ends came to 9 bases.

The sequenced sample was blood. The sequence was obtained from a man of 80 years or more in good health. The chain carries TRBV20-1 and TRBJ1-2; D not resolved. The CDR3: CSARETVRGYTF. The CDR3 nucleotides read TGCAGTGCTAGAGAAACAGTGCGTGGCTACACCTTC.